The 5 T cell receptor beta chains reported below all come from one sample, sequenced in a study of beta chain features in type 1 diabetes. Isolated RNA was reverse transcribed in full, so expressed TCRB transcripts were sequenced. TCRdb's table, derived via immunoSEQ multiplex PCR, lists solely in-frame clones and lacks some. This table holds some 400,000 clones, over 13% found once. Sequencing was done on a sample of naive CD4+ T cells from blood. The receptors derive from a woman under 30 in good health.

The chain couples TRBV5-1 to TRBJ2-3; 13 nucleotides align to TRBD2. With V trimmed by 9 bases and J by 6 bases, 10 bases remained unmatched. The CDR3 consists of 15 residues. Germline V gene lookup returns CDR1 SGHRS and CDR2 YFSETQ. The CDR3 here is CATTGLAGLSDTQYF. The CDR3, as DNA: TGCGCCACCACGGGACTAGCGGGATTATCGGATACGCAGTATTTT.

This rearrangement joins TRBV7-2 to TRBJ1-2; tentative D call: TRBD1 (5 bases). V lost 5 bases and J lost 4, with 17 bases in between. Germline values: CDR1 SGHTA, CDR2 FQGNSA. The CDR3 contains 15 residues. The CDR3 region has the DNA TGTGCCAGCAGCCCGGGAGGGCAGGGAATCTATGGCTACACCTTC. This translates into CASSPGGQGIYGYTF.

The chain links TRBV5-4 to TRBJ2-5, with TRBD1 identical over 8 bases. Germline V lookup: CDR1 SGHNT, CDR2 YYREEE (reference sequence). The CDR3 loop spans 14 amino acids. With V trimmed by 0 bases and J by 2 bases, 0 bases remained unmatched. For the CDR3, the DNA is TGTGCCAGCAGCTTGGGACAGGGGCAAGAGACCCAGTACTTC. Its translation: CASSLGQGQETQYF.

This clone was counted between two and nine times. The same CDR3 arises from other DNA sequences in this sample as well. The chain combines TRBV5-1 with TRBJ2-7; no clear D gene. Deletions cut 0 bases from V and 2 bases from J, with 12 bases between. CDR1 and CDR2 from the germline V gene are SGHRS and YFSETQ. The length of the CDR3 is 15 residues. Here the CDR3 DNA reads TGCGCCAGCAGCTTGGCCGGGTTGTCGACCTACGAGCAGTACTTC. Amino acid sequence: CASSLAGLSTYEQYF.

The chain links TRBV29-1 to TRBJ1-2; 7 bases match TRBD1. With V trimmed by 7 bases and J by 6 bases, 8 bases remained unmatched. Germline V gives CDR1 SQVTM, CDR2 ANQGSEA. CDR3 length: 12 residues. The DNA for the CDR3 is TGCAGCGCGACAGGGAATAAGGATGGCTACACCTTC. Translation: CSATGNKDGYTF.